Sequencing of this T cell receptor (beta chain) was carried out in a study of blood T cell repertoires in COVID-19. Study in general: Acute and convalescent COVID-19 samples came from the United States, Italy and Spain. T cells, B-cell-depleted T cells, or PBMCs provided the cDNA or gDNA that served as material.

This CDR3 comprises 15 residues. Germline CDR1 is SGHTA and CDR2 is FQGNSA. V gave up 6 bases and J gave up 0 bases; unmatched junction bases: 4. This clone was seen just once. In the original processing: Scientists estimated how many nucleated cells there were by amplifying reference gene primers. The protocol was immunoSEQ multiplex PCR, while the TCRdb copy is restricted to in-frame clones and leaves out a portion. The V and J calls and clone size come from that table; D and trimming were worked out from the DNA. Among roughly 70,000 clones listed, 60% to 75% were seen once. The sequence was obtained from a woman aged 70-85 years with acute or convalescent COVID-19. The specimen sequenced was peripheral blood. The chain employs TRBV7-2 and TRBJ2-2; 7 nucleotides line up with TRBD2. The CDR3: CASRKGLPNTGELFF. The CDR3 DNA is TGTGCCAGCAGAAAGGGACTACCGAACACCGGGGAGCTGTTTTTT.